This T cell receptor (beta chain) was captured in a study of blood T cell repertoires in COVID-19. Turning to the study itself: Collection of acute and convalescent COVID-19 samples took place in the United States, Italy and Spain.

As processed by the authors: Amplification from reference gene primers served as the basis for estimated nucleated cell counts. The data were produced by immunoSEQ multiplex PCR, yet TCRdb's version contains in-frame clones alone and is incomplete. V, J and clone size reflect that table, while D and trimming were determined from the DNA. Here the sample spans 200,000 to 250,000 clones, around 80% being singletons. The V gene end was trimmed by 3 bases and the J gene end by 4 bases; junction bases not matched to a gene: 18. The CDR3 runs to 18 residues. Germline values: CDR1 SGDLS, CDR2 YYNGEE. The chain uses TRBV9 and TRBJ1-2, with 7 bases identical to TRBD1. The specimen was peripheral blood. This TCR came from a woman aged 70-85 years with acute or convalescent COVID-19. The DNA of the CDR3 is TGTGCCAGCAGCGCTATGGCCATGACAGGGAGAAACGGCTATGGCTACACCTTC. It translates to CASSAMAMTGRNGYGYTF.